The T cell receptor (beta chain) described here comes from a study of T-cell memory formation after mild COVID-19 (dated by TCRdb to the early 2020s). Study-level background: TCR sequence clusters from the two donors were found to be largely donor specific. Longitudinal TCRalpha and TCRbeta repertoire sequencing tracked T-cell clones expanding and contracting after mild COVID-19 in two donors. Two young, previously healthy adult volunteers, one female and one male, were included in the cohort. The paper's findings and limits, for the study overall: Some responding clones were detected in pre-infection memory, suggesting pre-existing cross-reactive memory T cells joined the SARS-CoV-2 response. SARS-CoV-2 specificity was not confirmed for the second-wave clones peaking on day 37. Contracting CD4+ clones appeared mostly in the CM and EM memory subsets, whereas CD8+ clones were enriched in EMRA. The study included only two mild cases, and larger cohorts that include severe cases with pre-infection samples were judged to be necessary. Clones that contracted from day 15 to 85 showed balanced CD4/CD8 phenotypes, whereas a second wave of clones that expanded from day 15 to 37 leaned towards CD4+.

Regarding this clonotype: Its recognized antigen is unknown. Base qualities are not at hand, and no much larger clone is one base apart.

Ficoll-Paque density gradient centrifugation was the method used to isolate PBMCs. Sequenced using an Illumina NovaSeq 6000. TCRalpha and TCRbeta cDNA libraries were constructed by 5'RACE with constant-segment primers, with sample barcodes and unique molecular identifiers being introduced. Trizol reagent was used to extract RNA from every sample. Library amplification was performed in two PCR steps, and a second sample barcode and Illumina TruSeq adapters were introduced in the second step. Sequencing of libraries was performed on an Illumina NovaSeq with 2 x 150 bp paired-end reads. Regarding the original processing steps: Reads were demultiplexed and collapsed into UMI-guided consensus sequences with migec v1.2.7. Using mixcr v2.1.11, UMI consensuses were aligned to TRA and TRB V and J templates and then assembled into clonotypes. A clonotype was counted as expanded or contracted only if both edgeR and NoisET called the change significant, with noise models trained on biological replicates. For edgeR calls, the thresholds were a false discovery rate-adjusted p below 0.01 and a log2 fold-change of 1. As an exploratory analysis of dynamics, PCA with hierarchical clustering was applied to max-normalized trajectories of the 1000 most abundant clonotypes. Each responding clone was given a CD4 or CD8 phenotype based on the CD4+ and CD8+ repertoires, which had been sequenced separately. In TCRdb, the public reads were trimmed at Q25 with fastp and aligned with MiXCR, with productive beta chains retained. Every entry covers one CDR3 protein and lists the most common genes and DNA from its rows. The V and J calls come from TCRdb's annotation, not from the publication. Here the sample has 100,000 to 150,000 distinct CDR3 sequences; more than 15% occur a single time. The ten largest clones take up about 5% of the sample.

V is reduced by 8 bases and J by 7 bases, leaving a spacing of 17 bases between them. The CDR3 contains 13 residues, cysteine and phenylalanine counted. The only DNA kept is the CDR3, 39 bases in frame from the first base. The germline V gene sets CDR1 to WSHSY and CDR2 to SAAADI. The sample consisted of PBMCs or a T cell subset sorted from them (not recorded which). The TCR was taken from a man between 18 and 29 years old who had mild COVID-19 (a few samples of this study predate the infection). The sample titles of this study are shuffled in the database, so cell type and time point are left out; the donor was told from shared clones. This chain is built from TRBV10-2 and TRBJ1-2; perhaps TRBD1 is the D gene, with 6 bases matching. The CDR3 in this case is CASRDTRRGGYTF. The nucleotides are TGCGCCAGCCGGGACACACGCAGGGGTGGCTACACCTTC.